Listed below are T cell receptor beta chains from one sample, sequenced in a study of blood T cell repertoires in COVID-19. Libraries were prepared by immunoSEQ multiplex PCR; TCRdb keeps only in-frame clonotypes and omits some of them. The repertoire consists of approximately 130,000 clones, with more than 65% occurring once and the leading ten covering roughly 25%. The specimen sequenced was peripheral blood. These receptors all stem from a human donor in a cohort sampled during active COVID-19. CDR3s include the opening cysteine and the closing phenylalanine or tryptophan. Each record gives: J gene, D gene, clone size, V gene, CDR3 DNA, CDR3 protein. D genes are given only for firm matches. Clone size is shown for a subset of rows, as once, few, many or a class of expanded clone.

>TRBJ2-6|TRBD1|-|TRBV7-9
TGTGCCAGCAGCTTAGTGTGGGCAGGGGGCCCTGGGGCCAACGTCCTGACTTTC
CASSLVWAGGPGANVLTF
>TRBJ2-7|TRBD2|many|TRBV10-3
TGTGCCATCAGTGCTCTAGCGGTTAGGAGCTCCTACGAGCAGTACTTC
CAISALAVRSSYEQYF
>TRBJ2-1|-|-|TRBV12-5
TGTGCTAGTGGTTTCGGAGAGTACAATGAGCAGTTCTTC
CASGFGEYNEQFF
>TRBJ1-1|-|-|TRBV14
TGTGCCAGCAGCTTACGGGGGAACACTGAAGCTTTCTTT
CASSLRGNTEAFF
>TRBJ2-2|TRBD1|-|TRBV4-2
TGTGCCAGCAGCCAAGCCAGGGGGCCTACCGGGGAGCTGTTTTTT
CASSQARGPTGELFF
>TRBJ2-4|-|-|TRBV27
TGTGCCAGCAGTCCGAGTCTGGCCAAAAACATTCAGTACTTC
CASSPSLAKNIQYF
>TRBJ2-3|-|-|TRBV4-2
TGTGCCAGCAGCCAAGATTATCCGGATACGCAGTATTTT
CASSQDYPDTQYF
>TRBJ2-7|TRBD2|-|TRBV6-2/TRBV6-3
TGTGCCAGCAGTTCCCGGACTAGCGGGAGGGACCACGAGCAGTACTTC
CASSSRTSGRDHEQYF
>TRBJ2-3|TRBD2|-|TRBV7-9
TGTGCCAGCAGCTCAGCCTGGCTAGCGGTGACTTCTCACACAGATACGCAGTATTTT
CASSSAWLAVTSHTDTQYF
>TRBJ1-2|TRBD1|-|TRBV5-1
TGCGCCAGCCGATCGAATCTTCAGGGGGCTGGGGGCTACACCTTC
CASRSNLQGAGGYTF
>TRBJ2-5|TRBD1|-|TRBV4-1
TGCGCCAGCAGCCCCACAGGGGGTCAAGAGACCCAGTACTTC
CASSPTGGQETQYF
>TRBJ1-3|-|-|TRBV28
TGTGCCAGCAGCAGGGGCTCCGGAAACACCATATATTTT
CASSRGSGNTIYF
>TRBJ1-2|-|-|TRBV5-1
TGCGCCAGCAGCTTGGCAGGGGAATGGGATGGCTACACCTTC
CASSLAGEWDGYTF
>TRBJ2-3|-|-|TRBV5-6
TGTGCCAGCAGCCTCCGGGACACCCTCATCGCACTGGGGTATTTT
CASSLRDTLIALGYF
>TRBJ1-1|-|-|TRBV7-2
TGTGCCAGCAGCTTCCGGGGGGAGGGGTACACTGAAGCTTTCTTT
CASSFRGEGYTEAFF
>TRBJ2-5|-|-|TRBV7-3
TGTGCCAGCAAAATGGCGGGACAAGAGACCCAGTACTTC
CASKMAGQETQYF
>TRBJ2-3|TRBD2|few|TRBV11-2
TGTGCCAGCAGCCCACGACTAGCGGGGCTCCGGGGCACAGATACGCAGTATTTT
CASSPRLAGLRGTDTQYF
>TRBJ2-7|TRBD2|-|TRBV7-8
TGTGCCAGCAGCTTGGGGACTAGCGGATCAACTTCCTACGAGCAGTACTTC
CASSLGTSGSTSYEQYF
>TRBJ1-4|TRBD1|once|TRBV16
TGTGCCAGCAGCCCGGACAGGGTAGATGAAAAACTGTTTTTT
CASSPDRVDEKLFF
>TRBJ2-7|-|few|TRBV11-1
TGTGCCAGCAGCCCGACCCATCGACAGCTACCCTACGAGCAGTACTTC
CASSPTHRQLPYEQYF
>TRBJ2-7|-|few|TRBV18
TGTGCCAGCTCACCAAATGAGGGAGCCTACGAGCAGTACTTC
CASSPNEGAYEQYF
>TRBJ2-6|-|many|TRBV7-9
TGTGCCAGCAGCTTAACCAGGGCTGGGGCCAACGTCCTGACTTTC
CASSLTRAGANVLTF
>TRBJ2-3|TRBD2|-|TRBV6-2/TRBV6-3
TGTGCCAGCAGTTACGGGACTAGCCTCACAGATACGCAGTATTTT
CASSYGTSLTDTQYF
>TRBJ1-4|-|-|TRBV27
TGTGCCAGCAGTGGCGGGTGGGGTGAAAAACTGTTTTTT
CASSGGWGEKLFF
>TRBJ1-4|TRBD1|-|TRBV5-5
TGTGCCAGCAGCCCCCGGACAGGAAGTAATGAAAAACTGTTTTTT
CASSPRTGSNEKLFF
>TRBJ1-1|-|-|TRBV18
TGTGCCAGCTCACTGGCCAGGGCGGACACTGAAGCTTTCTTT
CASSLARADTEAFF
>TRBJ1-5|-|once|TRBV27
TGTGCCAGCAGCACGAGAACCGGGACAAAAAATCAGCCCCAGCATTTT
CASSTRTGTKNQPQHF
>TRBJ1-6|-|-|TRBV6-5
TGTGCCAGCACGACAGAGTCTTTTTCACCCCTCCACTTT
CASTTESFSPLHF
>TRBJ2-1|TRBD2|-|TRBV7-2
TGTGCCAGCAGCCAGACTAGCGGGGAGGGTGAGCAGTTCTTC
CASSQTSGEGEQFF
>TRBJ1-2|-|-|TRBV5-6
TGTGCCAGCAGCTTGGGTTCAGGGTTGAACTATGGCTACACCTTC
CASSLGSGLNYGYTF
>TRBJ2-1|TRBD2|-|TRBV7-3
TGTGCCAGCAGCTTCAGCGGGGGGGAATATGAGCAGTTCTTC
CASSFSGGEYEQFF
>TRBJ2-1|TRBD2|-|TRBV14
TGTGCCAGCAGCCAAGATAAAGGGACTAGCGGGATTAATGAGCAGTTCTTC
CASSQDKGTSGINEQFF
>TRBJ2-1|TRBD2|-|TRBV28
TGTGCCAGCAGTTCCCCTTTTCTAGCGGGAGAATCCAATGAGCAGTTCTTC
CASSSPFLAGESNEQFF
>TRBJ2-1|TRBD2|-|TRBV3-1/TRBV3-2
TGTGCCAGCAGCCCAACTAGCGGGGGGTACAATGAGCAGTTCTTC
CASSPTSGGYNEQFF
>TRBJ2-7|-|-|TRBV18
TGTGCCAGCTCACCAAGCACAGAAATCCTACGCGAGCAGTACTTC
CASSPSTEILREQYF
>TRBJ2-7|-|-|TRBV27
TGTGCCAGCAGTCCCAATTCCCGGGACTTCAACTACGAGCAGTACTTC
CASSPNSRDFNYEQYF
>TRBJ2-5|-|-|TRBV28
TGTGCCAGTTGGGACTACCAAGAGACCCAGTACTTC
CASWDYQETQYF
>TRBJ1-1|-|-|TRBV18
TGTGCCAGCTCACCGGACATGAACACTGAAGCTTTCTTT
CASSPDMNTEAFF
>TRBJ1-2|TRBD1|-|TRBV10-3
TGTGCCATCAGCGGTGACAGGGTTGGCTACACCTTC
CAISGDRVGYTF